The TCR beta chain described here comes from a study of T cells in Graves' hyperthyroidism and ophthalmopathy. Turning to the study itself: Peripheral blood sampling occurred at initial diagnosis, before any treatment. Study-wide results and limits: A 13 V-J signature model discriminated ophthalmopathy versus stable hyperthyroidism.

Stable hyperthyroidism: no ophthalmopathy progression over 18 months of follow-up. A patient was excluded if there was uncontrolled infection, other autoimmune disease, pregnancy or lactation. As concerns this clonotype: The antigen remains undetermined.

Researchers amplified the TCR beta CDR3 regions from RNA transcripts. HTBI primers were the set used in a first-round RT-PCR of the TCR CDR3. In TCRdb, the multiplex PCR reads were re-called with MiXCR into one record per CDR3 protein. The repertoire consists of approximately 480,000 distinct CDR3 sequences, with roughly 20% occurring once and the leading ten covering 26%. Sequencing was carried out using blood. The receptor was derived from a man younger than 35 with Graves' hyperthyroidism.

The CDR3 loop is CASSIRTGRWGNQPQHF. CDR3 bases: TGTGCCAGTAGTATAAGGACAGGGCGTTGGGGCAATCAGCCCCAGCATTTT. This chain uses TRBV19 with TRBJ1-5; 8 bases match TRBD1. The CDR3 is made up of 17 amino acids. Germline V gene data show CDR1 as LNHDA and CDR2 as SQIVND (reference sequence). The junction had 8 bases not matched to a gene; V was cut back by 2 bases and J by 2 bases.